This entry lists 29 T cell receptor beta chains sequenced from one sample in a study of identical twins. TCRdb re-derived calls from the 5' RACE reads in MiXCR, one entry per CDR3 protein. The sample includes hundreds of thousands of distinct CDR3 sequences, about 12% of them seen just once. A further study also used this sample, focusing on yellow fever vaccine responses in identical twins.

The sequenced material came from PBMCs. Every receptor here comes from a woman between 18 and 29 years old in good health.

This chain uses TRBV19 with TRBJ2-1; 11 bases are shared with TRBD1. CDR1 is LNHDA and CDR2 is SQIVND in the germline V gene (reference sequence). Losses at the gene ends were 1 base for V and 6 bases for J; bases not matched to a gene: 5. The CDR3 covers 16 residues. The CDR3 DNA is TGTGCCAGTAGTATAGGAGGGACAGGGGGATTCAATGAGCAGTTCTTC. Protein product: CASSIGGTGGFNEQFF.

The V gene is TRBV5-6, the J gene TRBJ2-1; D gene unclear. With 3 bases removed from V and 0 bases from J, the gap between germline ends came to 16 bases. The CDR3 loop spans 17 amino acids. The germline V gene has CDR1 SGHDT and CDR2 YYEEEE. CDR3 in amino acids: CASSSIVAYSSYNEQFF. In nucleotides, the CDR3 is TGTGCCAGCAGCTCAATCGTGGCTTATAGCTCCTACAATGAGCAGTTCTTC.

The chain joins TRBV20-1 to TRBJ2-2, with 8 bases aligning to TRBD1. The CDR3 spans 14 residues. The V gene end was trimmed by 6 bases and the J gene end by 4 bases; junction bases not matched to a gene: 7. CDR1 is DFQATT, CDR2 SNEGSKA, per germline (reference sequence). This CDR3 reads CSAQTGDGTGELFF. The CDR3 DNA is TGCAGTGCCCAGACAGGGGACGGCACCGGGGAGCTGTTTTTT.

This clonotype occurred many times. The chain carries TRBV29-1 and TRBJ1-2, with TRBD1 identical over 9 bases. With 6 bases clipped from V and 8 bases from J, the junction kept 10 bases outside the gene matches. Per germline, CDR1 SQVTM and CDR2 ANQGSEA. The CDR3 runs 13 residues. CDR3 DNA sequence: TGCAGCGTCGAGGGACAGGGTGTTTGGGGCTACACCTTC. Protein sequence: CSVEGQGVWGYTF. Full variable domain (missing parts from reference TRBV29-1 and TRBJ1-2): SAVISQKPSRDICQRGTSLTIQCQVDSQVTMMFWYRQQPGQSLTLIATANQGSEATYESGFVIDKFPISRPNLTFSTLTVSNMSPEDSSIYLCSVEGQGVWGYTFGSGTRLTVV.

This clonotype was recorded a few times. The chain is built from TRBV12-3 or TRBV12-4 and TRBJ2-1; D not certain. Between the trimmed V and J ends, which lost 3 bases and 15 bases, there was a span of 12 bases. This CDR3 has 11 amino acids. The CDR3 DNA is TGTGCCAGCAGTTTCGGGCTACAACCGTTCTTC. It encodes CASSFGLQPFF.

In the case of this clonotype: A much larger clone lies one base from this, so it may be a read error. The chain carries TRBV20-1 and TRBJ1-1; D is uncertain. Germline V gives CDR1 DFQATT, CDR2 SNEGSKA (reference sequence). The CDR3 extends over 12 amino acids. The CDR3 is CGAPSRNTEAFF. Written as DNA, the CDR3 is TGCGGTGCGCCCTCTCGGAACACTGAAGCTTTCTTT.

This clonotype was observed many times. V is TRBV5-1 and J is TRBJ2-7; TRBD1 aligns across 8 bases. This CDR3 is 13 amino acids long. Germline loops: CDR1 SGHRS, CDR2 YFSETQ. With 4 bases clipped from V and 6 bases from J, the junction kept 6 bases outside the gene matches. The CDR3 spells CASSIGQGGEQYF. The CDR3 bases are TGCGCCAGCAGCATTGGACAGGGAGGCGAGCAGTACTTC.

This clonotype has a handful of counts. The chain joins TRBV7-9 to TRBJ2-1; TRBD2 agrees at 8 bases. CDR3 length equals 15 residues. The germline V gene encodes CDR1 SEHNR and CDR2 FQNEAQ (reference sequence). The junction had 14 bases not matched to a gene; V was cut back by 6 bases and J by 10 bases. CDR3 DNA: TGTGCCAGCAGGGATCAAAGCGGGAGCCTTGGGGAGCAGTTCTTC. Protein sequence: CASRDQSGSLGEQFF.

This clonotype has a count of ten or more. The gene calls are TRBV24-1 and TRBJ2-2; 9 nucleotides match TRBD1. V shed 0 bases and J 4 bases; nucleotides not matched to a gene: 5. The CDR3 runs to 17 residues. The germline gives CDR1 KGHDR, CDR2 SFDVKD. CDR3 protein: CATSDLGTGRLTGELFF. CDR3 nucleotides: TGTGCCACCAGTGATTTGGGGACAGGGCGCCTCACCGGGGAGCTGTTTTTT.

This clonotype turned up a few times. The V gene is TRBV7-2, the J gene TRBJ2-1; 14 nucleotides agree with TRBD2. Germline V CDR1 and CDR2: SGHTA, FQGNSA. The CDR3 totals 15 residues. With 5 bases clipped from V and 8 bases from J, the junction kept 5 bases outside the gene matches. The CDR3 here is CASSPGLAGAYEQFF. The CDR3 DNA is TGTGCCAGCAGCCCGGGACTAGCGGGAGCTTATGAGCAGTTCTTC.

This clonotype was recorded a few times. The genes are TRBV27 and TRBJ1-4, with D hard to call. Germline CDR1 MNHEY, CDR2 SMNVEV (reference sequence). There are 14 residues in the CDR3. The V and J ends lost 4 bases and 6 bases respectively, with 12 bases between them. The CDR3 reads CASSSPGGYEKLFF. For the CDR3, the DNA is TGTGCCAGCAGTTCCCCCGGCGGTTATGAAAAACTGTTTTTT.

The chain couples TRBV5-1 to TRBJ2-7, with 9 positions matching TRBD1. V trimming: 4 bases; J trimming: 2 bases; junction bases outside the gene matches: 7. The CDR3 extends over 15 amino acids. The germline V gene encodes CDR1 SGHRS and CDR2 YFSETQ. The CDR3 bases are TGCGCCAGCAGCCCGATCGGACAGGGGCCCTACGAGCAGTACTTC. Its translation is CASSPIGQGPYEQYF.

The J gene is TRBJ2-5, the V gene TRBV20-1; no reliable D call. The CDR3 covers 11 residues. Trimming left V 5 bases short and J 5 bases short, with 9 bases between. From germline, CDR1 is DFQATT and CDR2 SNEGSKA (reference sequence). This CDR3 reads CSAVVGETQYF. CDR3 nucleotides: TGCAGTGCTGTAGTTGGCGAGACCCAGTACTTC.

In its sample, this clonotype was seen a few times. The DNA for the CDR3 is TGTGCCAGCCAAGCTGGCTGGAGGGAGCTGTTTTTT. Its translation: CASQAGWRELFF. The V gene is TRBV6-1, the J gene TRBJ2-2; D remains unclear. Between the trimmed V and J ends, which lost 8 bases and 9 bases, there was a span of 13 bases. Germline V gives CDR1 MNHNS, CDR2 SASEGT. This CDR3 spans 12 amino acids.

This clonotype appeared many times. The chain uses TRBV20-1 and TRBJ2-3; 13 bases align to TRBD2. Per the germline V gene, CDR1 is DFQATT and CDR2 is SNEGSKA (reference sequence). The junction had 13 bases not matched to a gene; V was cut back by 1 base and J by 3 bases. This CDR3 has 19 amino acids. CDR3: CSARGGLAGESMRTDTQYF. The CDR3 DNA is TGCAGTGCTAGAGGCGGACTAGCGGGAGAGTCGATGAGGACAGATACGCAGTATTTT.

For this clonotype: An end of the junction differs from the germline gene, which may be a read error. The chain joins TRBV5-1 to TRBJ1-1; D unclear. Germline V gene data show CDR1 as SGHRS and CDR2 as YFSETQ. The CDR3 covers 16 residues. The DNA for the CDR3 is TGCGCCAGCAGAGTCATCGGTTTTTCTATGAACATTGAAGCTTTCTTT. It encodes CASRVIGFSMNIEAFF.

This clonotype was picked up a small number of times. The genes are TRBV12-3 or TRBV12-4 and TRBJ2-1, with TRBD2 matching 9 bases. CDR3 length: 14 amino acids. The V gene end was trimmed by 6 bases and the J gene end by 5 bases; junction bases not matched to a gene: 5. The CDR3 coding sequence is TGTGCCAGCAGCGGACTAGCGCCTCACAATGAGCAGTTCTTC. Its translation is CASSGLAPHNEQFF.

The genes are TRBV2 and TRBJ2-3, with 8 bases fitting TRBD1. The CDR3 contains 17 residues. Germline trimming cut 2 bases from V and 5 bases from J; bases unmatched to any gene: 12. CDR1 and CDR2 from the germline V gene are SNHLY and FYNNEI. The CDR3, as DNA: TGTGCCAGCAGTGAAAGCAGAGCGGACAGGGAAGGAGATACGCAGTATTTT. Its protein product is CASSESRADREGDTQYF.

This clonotype was observed at least ten times. The J gene is TRBJ1-3, the V gene TRBV10-3; no clear D. The CDR3 length is 15 residues. CDR1 and CDR2 (germline): ENHRY, SYGVKD. V was cut by 0 bases and J by 0 bases, with 6 bases left in between. In DNA, the CDR3 is TGTGCCATCAGTGAGTCGTTCAACTCTGGAAACACCATATATTTT. It translates to CAISESFNSGNTIYF.

This clonotype was seen more than once but under ten times. The V gene is TRBV12-3 or TRBV12-4, the J gene TRBJ1-4; no firm D call. The CDR3 spans 12 residues. Trimming left V 5 bases short and J 12 bases short, with 13 bases between. CDR3 in amino acids: CASSMRVWELFF. CDR3 DNA sequence: TGTGCCAGCAGTATGAGGGTTTGGGAACTGTTTTTT.

The chain recombines TRBV6-6 with TRBJ1-1; D remains unclear. CDR1 is MNHNY and CDR2 is SVGAGI in the germline V gene (reference sequence). The CDR3 runs 12 residues. The ends were cut back, 2 bases at V and 8 bases at J, with 9 bases in the middle. This CDR3 reads CASSYVTEEAFF. In nucleotides, the CDR3 is TGTGCCAGCAGTTACGTTACAGAAGAAGCTTTCTTT.

This clonotype was counted only a few times. The V call is TRBV19, the J call TRBJ1-5, with 7 positions matching TRBD1. Germline loops: CDR1 LNHDA, CDR2 SQIVND (reference sequence). V shed 6 bases, J shed 9 bases, and the junction held 8 bases outside the gene matches. The CDR3 extends over 13 amino acids. The CDR3 is CASSDTGVRPQHF. The CDR3 nucleotides read TGTGCCAGTAGCGATACAGGGGTTCGGCCCCAGCATTTT.

This clonotype showed up just a few times. The CDR3 reads CASSQDQRQRYEQYF. CDR3 DNA sequence: TGTGCCAGCAGCCAAGATCAGAGACAGAGATACGAGCAGTACTTC. This chain uses TRBV14 with TRBJ2-7; maybe TRBD1 (5 bases). V was shortened by 0 bases and J by 4 bases, with 13 bases between the two germline ends. This CDR3 is 15 amino acids long. Germline CDR1 and CDR2: SGHDN and FVKESK.

This clonotype showed up many times. V and J are TRBV20-1 and TRBJ1-4; D gene unclear. The V end lost 5 bases, the J end lost 4 bases, and 14 bases lay between the germline ends. Looked up from germline, CDR1 is DFQATT and CDR2 is SNEGSKA (reference sequence). The CDR3 runs 14 residues. CDR3 nucleotide sequence: TGCAGTGCTGCCCGGACGGACCTTAATGAAAAACTGTTTTTT. Translated, it gives CSAARTDLNEKLFF.

In its sample, this clonotype was seen many times. The chain combines TRBV24-1 with TRBJ2-2, with 9 positions matching TRBD2. Germline assignment: CDR1 KGHDR and CDR2 SFDVKD. The CDR3 sequence is 15 residues long. Unmatched junction bases numbered 4, after V lost 4 bases and J lost 5 bases. CDR3 sequence: CATSDRTSETGELFF. DNA for the CDR3: TGTGCCACCAGTGACCGGACTAGCGAGACCGGGGAGCTGTTTTTT.

This chain joins TRBV15 and TRBJ1-6; 9 positions match TRBD1. Germline V CDR1 and CDR2: LNHNV, YYDKDF (reference sequence). V lost 0 bases and J lost 8; bases outside the gene matches: 2. This CDR3 has 15 residues. The CDR3 spells CATSREGQGHSPLHF. The CDR3 bases are TGTGCCACCAGCAGAGAAGGACAGGGGCATTCACCCCTCCACTTT.

This clonotype was recorded many times. V usage is TRBV15 and J usage is TRBJ1-1; D remains ambiguous. This CDR3 is built from 11 residues. Trimming removed 0 bases from V and 11 bases from J, with 7 bases in between. The germline V gene has CDR1 LNHNV and CDR2 YYDKDF (reference sequence). The DNA for the CDR3 is TGTGCCACCAGCAGAGATGTGGTGGCTTTCTTT. Protein: CATSRDVVAFF.

The chain joins TRBV21-1 to TRBJ2-7. TRBV21-1 is labeled a pseudogene. The CDR3 consists of 16 residues. The CDR3 nucleotides read TGTGCCAGCAGCCCAAGGAGTCAGGCCTACACCTACGAGCAGTACGTC. Translation gives CASSPRSQAYTYEQYV.

In its sample, this clonotype was seen many times. The rearrangement uses TRBV7-2 and TRBJ1-5; D perhaps matches TRBD1 (6 bases). Trimming took 3 bases from V and 4 from J, leaving 13 bases between them. Germline CDR1 is SGHTA and CDR2 is FQGNSA. The CDR3 totals 15 residues. CDR3 nucleotide sequence: TGTGCCAGCAGCTTCTCGACAGGTCCAAATCAGCCCCAGCATTTT. It codes for CASSFSTGPNQPQHF.